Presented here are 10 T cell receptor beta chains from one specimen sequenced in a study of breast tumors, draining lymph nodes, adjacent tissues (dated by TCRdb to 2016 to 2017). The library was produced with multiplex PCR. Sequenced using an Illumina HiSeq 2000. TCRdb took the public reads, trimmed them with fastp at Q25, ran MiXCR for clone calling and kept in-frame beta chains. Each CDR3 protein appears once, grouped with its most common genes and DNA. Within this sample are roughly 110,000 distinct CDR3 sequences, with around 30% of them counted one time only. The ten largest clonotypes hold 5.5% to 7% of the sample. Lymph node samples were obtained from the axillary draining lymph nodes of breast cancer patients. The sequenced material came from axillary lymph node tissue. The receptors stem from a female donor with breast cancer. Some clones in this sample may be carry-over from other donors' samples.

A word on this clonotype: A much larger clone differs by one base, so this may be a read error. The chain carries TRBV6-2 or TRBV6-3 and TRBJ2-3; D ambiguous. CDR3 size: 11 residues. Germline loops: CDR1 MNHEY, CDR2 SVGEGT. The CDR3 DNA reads TGTGCCAGCAGGACCCCAGATACGCGGTATTTT. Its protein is CASRTPDTRYF.

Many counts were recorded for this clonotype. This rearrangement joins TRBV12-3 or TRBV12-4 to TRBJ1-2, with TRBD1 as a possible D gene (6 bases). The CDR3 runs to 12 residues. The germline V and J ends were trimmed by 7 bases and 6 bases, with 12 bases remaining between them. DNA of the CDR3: TGTGCCAGCACCTTCGGGACAAATGGCTACACCTTC. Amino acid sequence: CASTFGTNGYTF.

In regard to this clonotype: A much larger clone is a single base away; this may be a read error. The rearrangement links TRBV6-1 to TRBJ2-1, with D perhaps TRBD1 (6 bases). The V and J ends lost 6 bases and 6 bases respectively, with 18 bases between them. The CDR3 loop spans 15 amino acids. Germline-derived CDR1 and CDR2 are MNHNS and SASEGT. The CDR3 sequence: CASSRRGTRANEQFF. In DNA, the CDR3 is TGTGCCAGCAGCCGTAGGGGGACAAGAGCCAATGAGCAGTTCTTC.

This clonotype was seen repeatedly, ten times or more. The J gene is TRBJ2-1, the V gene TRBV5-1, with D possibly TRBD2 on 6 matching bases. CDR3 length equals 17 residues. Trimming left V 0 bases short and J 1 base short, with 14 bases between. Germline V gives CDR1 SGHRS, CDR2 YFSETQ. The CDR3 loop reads CASSLGWGGTSYNEQFF. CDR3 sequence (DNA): TGCGCCAGCAGCTTGGGTTGGGGCGGGACGTCCTACAATGAGCAGTTCTTC.

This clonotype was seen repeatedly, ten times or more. The CDR3: CASSQVYSRVTDTQYF. DNA of the CDR3: TGTGCCAGCAGCCAAGTTTACTCTAGGGTCACAGATACGCAGTATTTT. J is TRBJ2-3 and V is TRBV14; D is unresolved. This CDR3 has 16 residues. V was cut by 1 base and J by 2 bases, with 13 bases left in between. Per germline, CDR1 SGHDN and CDR2 FVKESK.

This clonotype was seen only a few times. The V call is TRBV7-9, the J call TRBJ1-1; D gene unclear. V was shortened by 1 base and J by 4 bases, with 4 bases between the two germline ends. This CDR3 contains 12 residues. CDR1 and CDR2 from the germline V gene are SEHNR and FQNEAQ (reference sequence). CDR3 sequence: CASSLGTTEAFF. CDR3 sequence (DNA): TGTGCCAGCAGCTTAGGTACCACTGAAGCTTTCTTT.

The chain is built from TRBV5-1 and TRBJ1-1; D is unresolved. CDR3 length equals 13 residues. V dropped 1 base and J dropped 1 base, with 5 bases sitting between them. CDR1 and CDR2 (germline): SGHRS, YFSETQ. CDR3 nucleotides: TGCGCCAGCAGCTTGATTGCGAACACTGAAGCTTTCTTT. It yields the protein CASSLIANTEAFF.

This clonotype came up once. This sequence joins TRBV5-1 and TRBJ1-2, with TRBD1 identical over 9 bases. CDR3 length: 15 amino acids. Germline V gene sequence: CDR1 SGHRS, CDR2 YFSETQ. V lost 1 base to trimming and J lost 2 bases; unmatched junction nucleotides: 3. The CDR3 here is CASSLSGQGNYGYTF. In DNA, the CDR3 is TGCGCCAGCAGCTTGTCGGGACAGGGAAACTATGGCTACACCTTC.

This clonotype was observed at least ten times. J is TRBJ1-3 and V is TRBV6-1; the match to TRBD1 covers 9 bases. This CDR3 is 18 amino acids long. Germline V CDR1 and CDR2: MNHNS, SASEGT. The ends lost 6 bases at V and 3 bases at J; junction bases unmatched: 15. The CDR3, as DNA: TGTGCCAGCAGATCCGGGACAGGGTCCTCTCGGTATGGAAACACCATATATTTT. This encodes CASRSGTGSSRYGNTIYF.

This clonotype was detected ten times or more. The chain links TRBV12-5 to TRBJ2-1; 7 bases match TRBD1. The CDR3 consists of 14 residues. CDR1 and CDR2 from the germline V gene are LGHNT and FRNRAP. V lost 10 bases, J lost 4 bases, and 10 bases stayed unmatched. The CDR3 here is CATGIGTDYNEQFF. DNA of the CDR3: TGTGCTACTGGAATCGGGACAGATTACAATGAGCAGTTCTTC.